This is a list of T cell receptor beta chains from one sample in a study of T cells after yellow fever vaccination. TCRdb processed the 5' RACE reads anew with MiXCR; each CDR3 protein has one entry. The repertoire has about 260,000 distinct CDR3 sequences, 10% to 15% of them found once; the top ten carry about 0.51%. Sequenced here: CD4+ T cells sorted from PBMCs, sampled 45 days after the yellow fever booster vaccination. All receptors derive from a young man who received the YFV17D yellow fever vaccine. Each CDR3 is given with its conserved first and last residue. D genes are given only for firm matches. Clone size is given for some rows only: seen once, a few or many times, or a class if the clone is expanded.

v_gene: TRBV18; j_gene: TRBJ1-5; abundance: many; d_gene: TRBD1; CDR3aa: CASSPPGQGNFNQPQHF; CDR3nt: TGTGCCAGCTCACCACCAGGACAGGGGAATTTCAATCAGCCCCAGCATTTT
v_gene: TRBV5-4; j_gene: TRBJ1-1; abundance: .; d_gene: .; CDR3aa: CASSSQGWAEAFF; CDR3nt: TGTGCCAGCAGCTCGCAGGGGTGGGCTGAAGCTTTCTTT
v_gene: TRBV7-2; j_gene: TRBJ2-3; abundance: .; d_gene: .; CDR3aa: CASSFSLTDTQYF; CDR3nt: TGTGCCAGCAGCTTTAGCCTCACAGATACGCAGTATTTT
v_gene: TRBV20-1; j_gene: TRBJ1-5; abundance: few; d_gene: .; CDR3aa: CSARGSGDNQPQHF; CDR3nt: TGCAGTGCTAGAGGGTCAGGGGACAATCAGCCCCAGCATTTT
v_gene: TRBV12-3/TRBV12-4; j_gene: TRBJ2-3; abundance: many; d_gene: .; CDR3aa: CASSRASTDTQYF; CDR3nt: TGTGCCAGCTCCCGAGCCTCTACAGATACGCAGTATTTT
v_gene: TRBV5-1; j_gene: TRBJ1-2; abundance: few; d_gene: .; CDR3aa: CASSLAGKAGGYTF; CDR3nt: TGCGCCAGCAGCTTGGCCGGAAAAGCAGGGGGCTACACCTTC
v_gene: TRBV12-3/TRBV12-4; j_gene: TRBJ2-3; abundance: few; d_gene: .; CDR3aa: CASSLWDTQYF; CDR3nt: TGTGCCAGCAGTTTGTGGGATACGCAGTATTTT
v_gene: TRBV7-2; j_gene: TRBJ2-7; abundance: .; d_gene: .; CDR3aa: CASSLSQGSYEQYF; CDR3nt: TGTGCCAGCAGCTTGAGCCAGGGATCCTACGAGCAGTACTTC
v_gene: TRBV18; j_gene: TRBJ2-7; abundance: .; d_gene: .; CDR3aa: CASSPRRDSYEQYF; CDR3nt: TGTGCCAGCTCACCTAGACGTGATTCCTACGAGCAGTACTTC
v_gene: TRBV4-2; j_gene: TRBJ2-7; abundance: .; d_gene: .; CDR3aa: CASSQELSWNSYEQYF; CDR3nt: TGTGCCAGCAGCCAAGAGTTATCCTGGAACTCCTACGAGCAGTACTTC
v_gene: TRBV3-1; j_gene: TRBJ2-2; abundance: few; d_gene: .; CDR3aa: CASSQLGGNTGELFF; CDR3nt: TGTGCCAGCAGCCAGTTAGGGGGAAACACCGGGGAGCTGTTTTTT
v_gene: TRBV3-1; j_gene: TRBJ1-1; abundance: .; d_gene: .; CDR3aa: CASSQESVRGGLNTEAFF; CDR3nt: TGTGCCAGCAGCCAAGAGTCAGTACGCGGGGGGCTGAACACTGAAGCTTTCTTT
v_gene: TRBV7-4; j_gene: TRBJ2-7; abundance: .; d_gene: .; CDR3aa: CASSLIPSGGVFYEQYF; CDR3nt: TGTGCCAGCAGCTTAATACCCAGCGGCGGGGTCTTCTACGAGCAGTACTTC
v_gene: TRBV20-1; j_gene: TRBJ2-7; abundance: .; d_gene: TRBD1; CDR3aa: CSAPGQGQAYEQYF; CDR3nt: TGCAGTGCCCCCGGGCAGGGACAGGCCTACGAGCAGTACTTC
v_gene: TRBV7-2; j_gene: TRBJ2-3; abundance: .; d_gene: .; CDR3aa: CASSWTRTDTQYF; CDR3nt: TGTGCCAGCAGCTGGACACGCACAGATACGCAGTATTTT
v_gene: TRBV4-3; j_gene: TRBJ1-3; abundance: few; d_gene: .; CDR3aa: CASSQEITNSGNTIYF; CDR3nt: TGCGCCAGCAGCCAAGAGATAACAAATTCCGGAAACACCATATATTTT
v_gene: TRBV20-1; j_gene: TRBJ2-7; abundance: .; d_gene: TRBD2; CDR3aa: CSASHWTSSNEQYF; CDR3nt: TGCAGTGCTTCACACTGGACTAGTAGCAACGAGCAGTACTTC
v_gene: TRBV20-1; j_gene: TRBJ2-1; abundance: many; d_gene: TRBD2; CDR3aa: CSARNSGGGGNEQFF; CDR3nt: TGCAGTGCTAGAAATAGCGGGGGCGGCGGCAATGAGCAGTTCTTC
v_gene: TRBV20-1; j_gene: TRBJ1-1; abundance: .; d_gene: TRBD1; CDR3aa: CSAHSQGDTEAFF; CDR3nt: TGCAGTGCTCATTCCCAGGGGGACACTGAAGCTTTCTTT
v_gene: TRBV6-7; j_gene: TRBJ1-5; abundance: few; d_gene: TRBD1; CDR3aa: CASSDSRQGYQPQHF; CDR3nt: TGTGCCAGCAGTGACTCGAGACAGGGGTATCAGCCCCAGCATTTT
v_gene: TRBV20-1; j_gene: TRBJ1-3; abundance: few; d_gene: .; CDR3aa: CSASLGEGNGNTIYF; CDR3nt: TGCAGTGCTAGCCTCGGGGAAGGGAACGGAAACACCATATATTTT
v_gene: TRBV11-2; j_gene: TRBJ2-7; abundance: once; d_gene: .; CDR3aa: CASSLDGFVQYF; CDR3nt: TGTGCCAGCAGCCTCGACGGTTTCGTGCAGTACTTC
v_gene: TRBV10-3; j_gene: TRBJ2-3; abundance: .; d_gene: TRBD2; CDR3aa: CAISEGSGRWDTQYF; CDR3nt: TGTGCCATCAGTGAGGGGAGCGGGAGATGGGATACGCAGTATTTT
v_gene: TRBV7-2; j_gene: TRBJ2-7; abundance: .; d_gene: TRBD2; CDR3aa: CASSLGPSGSYYEQYF; CDR3nt: TGTGCCAGCAGCTTAGGTCCTAGCGGGAGCTACTACGAGCAGTACTTC
v_gene: TRBV20-1; j_gene: TRBJ2-1; abundance: .; d_gene: TRBD2; CDR3aa: CSAALGLAGSPIYNEQFF; CDR3nt: TGCAGTGCCGCACTCGGACTAGCGGGAAGCCCAATCTACAATGAGCAGTTCTTC
v_gene: TRBV20-1; j_gene: TRBJ2-5; abundance: .; d_gene: .; CDR3aa: CSARASGTETQYF; CDR3nt: TGCAGTGCTAGAGCGTCGGGGACGGAGACCCAGTACTTC
v_gene: TRBV12-3/TRBV12-4; j_gene: TRBJ2-6; abundance: few; d_gene: .; CDR3aa: CASTPSGANVLTF; CDR3nt: TGTGCCAGCACCCCAAGTGGGGCCAACGTCCTGACTTTC
v_gene: TRBV20-1; j_gene: TRBJ2-3; abundance: many; d_gene: TRBD2; CDR3aa: CSARRRLAGGDTQYF; CDR3nt: TGCAGTGCTAGACGTCGACTAGCGGGAGGGGATACGCAGTATTTT
v_gene: TRBV21-1; j_gene: TRBJ2-7; abundance: many; d_gene: .; CDR3aa: CASTREQYF; CDR3nt: TGTGCCAGTACCCGGGAGCAGTACTTC
v_gene: TRBV20-1; j_gene: TRBJ2-7; abundance: .; d_gene: .; CDR3aa: CSAHGVSHEQYF; CDR3nt: TGCAGTGCCCACGGGGTGTCTCACGAGCAGTACTTC
v_gene: TRBV6-4; j_gene: TRBJ2-5; abundance: .; d_gene: TRBD2; CDR3aa: CANPLPGSGIKGRETQYF; CDR3nt: TGTGCCAACCCTCTCCCGGGTAGCGGGATTAAAGGACGGGAGACCCAGTACTTC
v_gene: TRBV11-2; j_gene: TRBJ1-1; abundance: few; d_gene: .; CDR3aa: CASAVEGKAFF; CDR3nt: TGTGCCAGCGCCGTGGAGGGAAAAGCTTTCTTT
v_gene: TRBV5-1; j_gene: TRBJ2-5; abundance: few; d_gene: .; CDR3aa: CASSLVSQRGETQYF; CDR3nt: TGCGCCAGCAGCTTGGTCAGTCAGAGAGGAGAGACCCAGTACTTC
v_gene: TRBV7-2; j_gene: TRBJ2-3; abundance: many; d_gene: .; CDR3aa: CASSTTDTQYF; CDR3nt: TGTGCCAGCAGCACCACAGATACGCAGTATTTT
v_gene: TRBV7-2; j_gene: TRBJ2-1; abundance: few; d_gene: .; CDR3aa: CASSREVVWEQFF; CDR3nt: TGTGCCAGCAGCCGCGAGGTAGTTTGGGAGCAGTTCTTC
v_gene: TRBV7-2; j_gene: TRBJ2-2; abundance: .; d_gene: .; CDR3aa: CASSLIANTGELFF; CDR3nt: TGTGCCAGCAGCTTGATAGCTAACACCGGGGAGCTGTTTTTT
v_gene: TRBV5-4; j_gene: TRBJ1-1; abundance: .; d_gene: TRBD1; CDR3aa: CASSLGQGARYTEAFF; CDR3nt: TGTGCCAGCAGCTTGGGGCAGGGGGCGCGATACACTGAAGCTTTCTTT
v_gene: TRBV5-1; j_gene: TRBJ2-2; abundance: few; d_gene: TRBD2; CDR3aa: CASSPLAGQNTGELFF; CDR3nt: TGCGCCAGCAGCCCGCTAGCGGGCCAGAACACCGGGGAGCTGTTTTTT
v_gene: TRBV7-6; j_gene: TRBJ2-7; abundance: few; d_gene: TRBD1; CDR3aa: CASSLGGQGLTYEQYF; CDR3nt: TGTGCCAGCAGCTTAGGGGGACAGGGCCTTACCTACGAGCAGTACTTC
v_gene: TRBV20-1; j_gene: TRBJ2-5; abundance: few; d_gene: TRBD2; CDR3aa: CSARDVAGGPETQYF; CDR3nt: TGCAGTGCTAGAGATGTAGCGGGAGGACCAGAGACCCAGTACTTC
v_gene: TRBV12-3/TRBV12-4; j_gene: TRBJ2-3; abundance: .; d_gene: .; CDR3aa: CASSSTVSTDTQYF; CDR3nt: TGTGCCAGCAGTTCTACCGTTTCCACAGATACGCAGTATTTT
v_gene: TRBV7-2; j_gene: TRBJ2-3; abundance: many; d_gene: .; CDR3aa: CASSQASGVRTDTQYF; CDR3nt: TGTGCCAGCAGCCAGGCATCGGGGGTGCGCACAGATACGCAGTATTTT
v_gene: TRBV10-1; j_gene: TRBJ2-5; abundance: few; d_gene: TRBD2; CDR3aa: CASSDGTSGTKETQYF; CDR3nt: TGCGCCAGCAGTGACGGGACTAGCGGTACCAAAGAGACCCAGTACTTC
v_gene: TRBV20-1; j_gene: TRBJ2-5; abundance: .; d_gene: TRBD2; CDR3aa: CSASGTSPMETQYF; CDR3nt: TGCAGTGCTAGTGGGACTAGCCCCATGGAGACCCAGTACTTC
v_gene: TRBV6-1; j_gene: TRBJ2-3; abundance: few; d_gene: TRBD1; CDR3aa: CASRPTPGQGITDTQYF; CDR3nt: TGTGCCAGCCGTCCCACGCCGGGACAGGGGATAACAGATACGCAGTATTTT
v_gene: TRBV6-5; j_gene: TRBJ2-2; abundance: few; d_gene: TRBD2; CDR3aa: CASSYTGTSRSGELFF; CDR3nt: TGTGCCAGCAGTTACACCGGGACTAGCAGGTCCGGGGAGCTGTTTTTT
v_gene: TRBV13; j_gene: TRBJ2-7; abundance: .; d_gene: .; CDR3aa: CASNLGGKAYEQYF; CDR3nt: TGTGCCAGCAATTTGGGGGGTAAGGCCTACGAGCAGTACTTC
v_gene: TRBV25-1; j_gene: TRBJ2-5; abundance: few; d_gene: .; CDR3aa: CASSAQVETQYF; CDR3nt: TGTGCCAGCAGTGCGCAGGTGGAGACCCAGTACTTC
v_gene: TRBV29-1; j_gene: TRBJ2-3; abundance: many; d_gene: .; CDR3aa: CSVENTDTQYF; CDR3nt: TGCAGCGTTGAAAATACAGATACGCAGTATTTT
v_gene: TRBV7-2; j_gene: TRBJ1-4; abundance: .; d_gene: .; CDR3aa: CASSFTGIISNEKLFF; CDR3nt: TGTGCCAGCAGCTTCACAGGGATCATCTCTAATGAAAAACTGTTTTTT
v_gene: TRBV7-2; j_gene: TRBJ2-7; abundance: .; d_gene: .; CDR3aa: CASSLDGSGVYEQYF; CDR3nt: TGTGCCAGCAGCTTAGACGGGAGTGGGGTCTACGAGCAGTACTTC
v_gene: TRBV5-4; j_gene: TRBJ2-1; abundance: .; d_gene: TRBD2; CDR3aa: CASSLGFVAGTGRDNEQFF; CDR3nt: TGTGCCAGCAGCTTGGGGTTCGTAGCGGGAACTGGGAGGGACAATGAGCAGTTCTTC
v_gene: TRBV6-5; j_gene: TRBJ2-5; abundance: .; d_gene: TRBD1; CDR3aa: CASSYSPVRDRGETQYF; CDR3nt: TGTGCCAGCAGTTACTCACCCGTCCGGGACAGGGGCGAGACCCAGTACTTC
v_gene: TRBV6-1; j_gene: TRBJ1-2; abundance: .; d_gene: .; CDR3aa: CASRGVNTNYGYTF; CDR3nt: TGTGCCAGCAGAGGAGTAAATACTAACTATGGCTACACCTTC
v_gene: TRBV5-1; j_gene: TRBJ2-1; abundance: few; d_gene: .; CDR3aa: CASSSGSIGSYEQFF; CDR3nt: TGCGCCAGCAGCAGCGGAAGTATAGGCAGCTATGAGCAGTTCTTC
v_gene: TRBV6-1; j_gene: TRBJ2-3; abundance: .; d_gene: TRBD2; CDR3aa: CASRRFRRERGTDTQYF; CDR3nt: TGTGCCAGCAGAAGGTTCAGGCGGGAGAGGGGAACAGATACGCAGTATTTT
v_gene: TRBV5-1; j_gene: TRBJ2-5; abundance: few; d_gene: TRBD1; CDR3aa: CASSLQGASRETQYF; CDR3nt: TGCGCCAGCAGCTTGCAGGGGGCGTCCCGGGAGACCCAGTACTTC
v_gene: TRBV20-1; j_gene: TRBJ2-3; abundance: few; d_gene: .; CDR3aa: CSGSPGTPDTQYF; CDR3nt: TGCAGTGGTTCCCCAGGGACCCCTGATACGCAGTATTTT
v_gene: TRBV7-9; j_gene: TRBJ2-7; abundance: .; d_gene: TRBD2; CDR3aa: CASSSRDYYEQYF; CDR3nt: TGTGCCAGCAGCTCCCGGGACTACTACGAGCAGTACTTC
v_gene: TRBV20-1; j_gene: TRBJ2-3; abundance: .; d_gene: .; CDR3aa: CSALPPTGRKDTQYF; CDR3nt: TGCAGTGCCCTCCCGCCGACGGGAAGGAAAGATACGCAGTATTTT